The 15 T cell receptor beta chains below were found in one sample sequenced in a study of cytomegalovirus exposure and HLA in healthy donors. The PCR had 60 Vbeta and 13 Jbeta primers. The data were produced by immunoSEQ multiplex PCR, yet TCRdb's version contains in-frame clones alone and is incomplete. The profile shows about 190,000 clones, about nine tenths of them singletons. The sequenced sample was PBMCs. Receptor source: a man aged 30 to 39 in good health and CMV-seronegative.

V gene TRBV19 combines with J gene TRBJ1-1; 8 positions agree with TRBD1. J was trimmed by 11 bases and V by 4 bases; bases with no gene match: 6. CDR1 and CDR2 from the germline V gene are LNHDA and SQIVND (reference sequence). This CDR3 region has 12 residues. CDR3 loop: CASSTQQGVAFF. CDR3 nucleotides: TGTGCCAGTAGTACCCAACAGGGGGTGGCTTTCTTT.

This chain uses TRBV11-2 with TRBJ2-2, with 10 positions matching TRBD2. The CDR3 covers 15 residues. Trimming cost V 5 bases and J 7 bases; bases outside gene matches: 7. The germline gives CDR1 SGHAT, CDR2 FQNNGV. The CDR3 reads CASSRSGRGDGELFF. In nucleotides, the CDR3 is TGTGCCAGCAGCAGAAGCGGGAGGGGGGACGGGGAGCTGTTTTTT.

CDR3 residues: CASRFGTVNTEAFF. The CDR3 bases are TGTGCCAGCAGGTTCGGGACAGTGAACACTGAAGCTTTCTTT. This chain joins TRBV6-1 and TRBJ1-1, with 7 bases matching TRBD1. The CDR3 is made up of 14 amino acids. The germline V gene has CDR1 MNHNS and CDR2 SASEGT. The V and J ends lost 6 bases and 0 bases, in that order; junction bases with no gene match: 4.

In this sample, this clone turned up a few times. V is TRBV2 and J is TRBJ2-7; tentatively, D is TRBD1 (6 bases). Germline V CDR1 and CDR2: SNHLY, FYNNEI. Trimming pared 3 bases from V and 3 bases from J, leaving 12 bases between. The CDR3 is made up of 14 amino acids. The chain's CDR3 is CASSDQGFGYEQYF. As DNA, the CDR3 is TGTGCCAGCAGTGATCAGGGGTTCGGCTACGAGCAGTACTTC.

The chain recombines TRBV19 with TRBJ2-1; D gene ambiguous. Germline CDR1 is LNHDA and CDR2 is SQIVND (reference sequence). This CDR3 is built from 13 residues. V lost 2 bases and J lost 8, with 10 bases in between. This CDR3 is CASSISASYEQFF. In DNA form, the CDR3 reads TGTGCCAGTAGTATATCCGCGTCCTATGAGCAGTTCTTC. The full variable domain, completed using reference TRBV19 and TRBJ2-1, is DGGITQSPKYLFRKEGQNVTLSCEQNLNHDAMYWYRQDPGQGLRLIYYSQIVNDFQKGDIAEGYSVSREKKESFPLTVTSAQKNPTAFYLCASSISASYEQFFGPGTRLTVL.

The CDR3 loop is CASSQGASVLNTEAFF. The CDR3 nucleotides are TGTGCCAGCTCACAGGGGGCGTCTGTTTTGAACACTGAAGCTTTCTTT. V and J are TRBV18 and TRBJ1-1; 7 bases agree with TRBD1. The CDR3 is made up of 16 amino acids. The germline CDR1 and CDR2 sequences are KGHSH and LQKENI. V shed 4 bases, J shed 0 bases, and the junction held 8 bases outside the gene matches.

V and J are TRBV28 and TRBJ1-2; 9 bases align to TRBD1. After removal of 7 bases from V and 5 bases from J, the junction contained 14 bases not matched to a gene. Germline CDR1 reads MDHEN; CDR2 reads SYDVKM. The CDR3 is made up of 16 amino acids. The CDR3 sequence: CASTQHLDRGKYGYTF. The CDR3 DNA follows: TGTGCCAGCACCCAACACCTGGACAGGGGAAAATATGGCTACACCTTC.

The chain combines TRBV7-9 with TRBJ1-1; possibly TRBD1 for D (6 bases). The germline V gene encodes CDR1 SEHNR and CDR2 FQNEAQ (reference sequence). Trimming took off 5 bases at V and 5 bases at J, with 9 bases between the two ends. The CDR3 sequence is 12 residues long. CDR3 loop: CASSIRGTEAFF. CDR3 nucleotide sequence: TGTGCCAGCAGCATCAGGGGTACTGAAGCTTTCTTT.

Note on this clone: One end of the junction is discordant with germline, which a read error may explain. The J gene is TRBJ2-7, the V gene TRBV7-7; no clear D. CDR3 size: 9 residues. The germline V gene has CDR1 SSHAT and CDR2 FNYEAQ (reference sequence). The DNA of the CDR3 is TGTGCTAGCAGCTCACATCAGTACTTC. It yields the protein CASSSHQYF.

The chain carries TRBV19 and TRBJ2-3; no clear D. This CDR3 spans 15 amino acids. Germline loops: CDR1 LNHDA, CDR2 SQIVND (reference sequence). V gave up 3 bases and J gave up 4 bases, with 14 bases separating them. The CDR3 DNA sequence: TGTGCCAGTAGTATTGCTATCTTAGCAGCAGATACGCAGTATTTT. This codes for CASSIAILAADTQYF.

This chain joins TRBV4-1 and TRBJ1-5; 7 nucleotides match TRBD1. With 3 bases clipped from V and 7 bases from J, the junction kept 6 bases outside the gene matches. The CDR3 has 14 amino acids. Germline V CDR1 and CDR2: MGHRA, YSYEKL. CDR3 protein: CASSHTGAGQPQHF. In nucleotides, the CDR3 is TGCGCCAGCAGCCACACAGGGGCGGGCCAGCCCCAGCATTTT.

V is TRBV19 and J is TRBJ2-1; unclear D gene. Trimming stripped 3 bases from V and 7 bases from J, with 7 bases between. Germline lookup yields CDR1 LNHDA and CDR2 SQIVND (reference sequence). The CDR3 consists of 12 residues. CDR3 residues: CASSIVRNEQFF. DNA of the CDR3: TGTGCCAGTAGTATCGTCCGGAATGAGCAGTTCTTC.

The chain is built from TRBV29-1 and TRBJ2-7, with 8 bases that match TRBD2. The V gene end was trimmed by 5 bases and the J gene end by 1 base; junction bases not matched to a gene: 7. Germline V CDR1 and CDR2: SQVTM, ANQGSEA. The CDR3 is 14 amino acids. The CDR3 bases are TGCAGCGTTCTCCGGTTAGCGGGGTCCTACGAGCAGTACTTC. Protein: CSVLRLAGSYEQYF.

V is TRBV27 and J is TRBJ2-5; the match to TRBD2 covers 9 bases. CDR1 is MNHEY, CDR2 SMNVEV, per germline (reference sequence). V was clipped by 6 bases and J by 5 bases; unmatched bases: 7. The CDR3 has 14 residues. Here the CDR3 reads CASRWRGGFETQYF. CDR3 DNA: TGTGCCAGCAGATGGCGGGGGGGCTTTGAGACCCAGTACTTC.

CDR3 sequence (DNA): TGTGCCAGCAGCTTACGGAGGACAGGTCTAGACACCATATATTTT. Encoded protein: CASSLRRTGLDTIYF. This chain links TRBV7-2 with TRBJ1-3; 7 nucleotides agree with TRBD1. The CDR3 contains 15 residues. Germline loops: CDR1 SGHTA, CDR2 FQGNSA. The trim removed 2 bases at V and 8 bases at J, leaving 9 bases unmatched.